The 21 T cell receptor beta chains below all came from one sample that was sequenced in a study of blood T cell repertoires in COVID-19. The data were produced by immunoSEQ multiplex PCR, yet TCRdb's version contains in-frame clones alone and is incomplete. The table has around 300,000 clones, 80% to 90% seen once. Material for sequencing was peripheral blood. The source is a woman between 65 and 79 years old with acute or convalescent COVID-19.

The chain has TRBV5-1 and TRBJ1-3; D possibly corresponds to TRBD1 (5 bases). V was shortened by 3 bases and J by 3 bases, with 13 bases between the two germline ends. This CDR3 comprises 15 residues. CDR1 is SGHRS and CDR2 is YFSETQ in the germline V gene. CDR3 region: CASSSAGGDGNTIYF. In DNA, the CDR3 is TGCGCCAGCAGCTCCGCGGGGGGGGATGGAAACACCATATATTTT. The complete variable domain, with remaining parts taken from reference TRBV5-1 and TRBJ1-3, reads KAGVTQTPRYLIKTRGQQVTLSCSPISGHRSVSWYQQTPGQGLQFLFEYFSETQRNKGNFPGRFSGRQFSNSRSEMNVSTLELGDSALYLCASSSAGGDGNTIYFGEGSWLTVV.

The genes are TRBV6-5 and TRBJ2-5; the D is unclear. Germline loops: CDR1 MNHEY, CDR2 SVGAGI. V was trimmed by 6 bases and J by 5 bases, leaving 19 bases between them. The CDR3 runs 15 residues. Here the CDR3 DNA reads TGTGCCAGCAGCGGGTGGTTGAGCGACCGGGAGACCCAGTACTTC. It encodes CASSGWLSDRETQYF.

The rearrangement links TRBV6-1 to TRBJ2-1, with 11 nucleotides matching TRBD2. Germline V gene data show CDR1 as MNHNS and CDR2 as SASEGT. The CDR3 runs 17 residues. The J segment lost 10 bases and the V segment lost 2 bases, leaving 13 bases of the junction unmatched. CDR3 sequence reads: CASSEPLVTSGGYEQFF. CDR3 sequence (DNA): TGTGCCAGCAGTGAACCCCTCGTTACTAGCGGGGGTTACGAGCAGTTCTTC.

The J gene is TRBJ2-1, the V gene TRBV5-1; 10 bases fit TRBD2. The CDR3 runs 14 residues. The ends lost 0 bases at V and 9 bases at J; junction bases unmatched: 3. From germline, CDR1 is SGHRS and CDR2 YFSETQ. CDR3 DNA sequence: TGCGCCAGCAGCTTGGTGACTAGCGGGTCTGAGCAGTTCTTC. Protein product: CASSLVTSGSEQFF.

The CDR3 DNA follows: TGTGCCAGTAAGTTCCGTCCCGGGACAGGGGTGAACACTGAAGCTTTCTTT. Translated: CASKFRPGTGVNTEAFF. J is TRBJ1-1 and V is TRBV19; 10 bases fit TRBD1. Germline-derived CDR1 and CDR2 are LNHDA and SQIVND (reference sequence). Trimming cost V 7 bases and J 0 bases; bases outside gene matches: 11. This CDR3 region has 17 residues.

This clone came up a few times. The chain employs TRBV6-5 and TRBJ1-1; TRBD1 agrees at 9 bases. Germline lookup yields CDR1 MNHEY and CDR2 SVGAGI. J lost 5 bases, V lost 7 bases, and 11 bases had no gene match. The CDR3 runs to 15 residues. The chain's CDR3 is CASISSTGGATEAFF. The CDR3 DNA reads TGTGCCAGCATATCTTCGACAGGGGGTGCTACTGAAGCTTTCTTT.

CDR3 coding DNA: TGTGCCAGCAGCGCCCATCTAGGGGTGACTGAAGCTTTCTTT. This translates into CASSAHLGVTEAFF. The rearrangement links TRBV9 to TRBJ1-1; D possibly corresponds to TRBD1 (5 bases). Germline CDR1 and CDR2: SGDLS and YYNGEE. V lost 3 bases and J 5 bases, leaving 14 bases between the germline ends. The CDR3 spans 14 residues.

This clone appeared a single time. The genes are TRBV11-3 and TRBJ2-5; the match to TRBD2 covers 8 bases. Germline CDR1 is SGHNT and CDR2 is YENEEA. Germline trimming cut 1 base from V and 1 base from J; bases unmatched to any gene: 8. The CDR3 is 17 amino acids. The CDR3 sequence: CASSLGTSQPLQETQYF. In nucleotides, the CDR3 is TGTGCCAGCAGCTTAGGGACTAGCCAACCTCTCCAAGAGACCCAGTACTTC. Full variable domain (remainder filled in from reference TRBV11-3 and TRBJ2-5): EAGVVQSPRYKIIEKKQPVAFWCNPISGHNTLYWYLQNLGQGPELLIRYENEEAVDDSQLPKDRFSAERLKGVDSTLKIQPAELGDSAVYLCASSLGTSQPLQETQYFGPGTRLLVL.

The genes are TRBV27 and TRBJ2-3, with 11 bases that match TRBD1. This CDR3 is 15 amino acids long. The germline V gene has CDR1 MNHEY and CDR2 SMNVEV (reference sequence). J gave up 14 bases and V 4 bases, and 14 bases lay outside the gene matches. The chain's CDR3 is CASSSLSDRGRSLYF. As DNA, the CDR3 is TGTGCCAGCAGTTCTCTGTCGGACAGGGGGCGATCGCTGTATTTT.

The J gene is TRBJ1-1, the V gene TRBV5-1; the match to TRBD1 covers 8 bases. The CDR3 is made up of 15 amino acids. Germline V lookup: CDR1 SGHRS, CDR2 YFSETQ. The V gene end was trimmed by 1 base and the J gene end by 1 base; junction bases not matched to a gene: 3. In DNA, the CDR3 is TGCGCCAGCAGCTTGCCCGGACAGGGGAACACTGAAGCTTTCTTT. As protein: CASSLPGQGNTEAFF. Drawing the rest from reference TRBV5-1 and TRBJ1-1, the complete variable domain is KAGVTQTPRYLIKTRGQQVTLSCSPISGHRSVSWYQQTPGQGLQFLFEYFSETQRNKGNFPGRFSGRQFSNSRSEMNVSTLELGDSALYLCASSLPGQGNTEAFFGQGTRLTVV.

This rearrangement joins TRBV5-1 to TRBJ1-4; 8 nucleotides align to TRBD1. The CDR3 totals 14 residues. Looked up from germline, CDR1 is SGHRS and CDR2 is YFSETQ. V dropped 5 bases and J dropped 8; count of bases not matched to a gene: 8. CDR3 DNA: TGCGCCAGCAGTTCGGGGACAGGCCCGGAAAAACTGTTTTTT. Translating gives CASSSGTGPEKLFF.

This chain links TRBV9 with TRBJ2-1, with D possibly TRBD1 on 6 matching bases. The CDR3 consists of 12 residues. Trimming shortened V by 1 base and J by 7 bases, and 6 bases separated the two germline ends. In germline, CDR1 is SGDLS, CDR2 YYNGEE. The chain's CDR3 is CASSVTGNEQFF. CDR3 nucleotide sequence: TGTGCCAGCAGCGTAACAGGGAATGAGCAGTTCTTC.

This chain connects TRBV19 to TRBJ2-5; D is unclear. The CDR3 is 12 residues long. Germline-derived CDR1 and CDR2 are LNHDA and SQIVND (reference sequence). Trimming shortened V by 6 bases and J by 6 bases, and 11 bases separated the two germline ends. CDR3 sequence (DNA): TGTGCCAGTAGCATGCCGGAGAAGACCCAGTACTTC. Translation gives CASSMPEKTQYF.

The J gene is TRBJ2-1, the V gene TRBV11-2, with 7 bases lining up with TRBD1. Germline V lookup: CDR1 SGHAT, CDR2 FQNNGV. There are 15 residues in the CDR3. The junction had 12 bases not matched to a gene; V was cut back by 0 bases and J by 13 bases. The CDR3 is CASSLDGTGQAQQFF. In DNA, the CDR3 is TGTGCCAGCAGCTTAGATGGGACCGGACAGGCACAACAGTTCTTC.

The chain has TRBV19 and TRBJ1-4; D call uncertain. With 10 bases removed from V and 5 bases from J, the gap between germline ends came to 11 bases. The CDR3 is 12 amino acids. Germline CDR1 LNHDA, CDR2 SQIVND (reference sequence). CDR3 coding DNA: TGTGCCACCAGATCCGGGAATGAAAAACTGTTTTTT. This gives the protein CATRSGNEKLFF.

This chain joins TRBV12-3 or TRBV12-4 and TRBJ2-7; 7 positions agree with TRBD2. V was pared by 2 bases and J by 5 bases, with 3 bases of the junction left unmatched. The CDR3 is 13 amino acids. The CDR3 coding sequence is TGTGCCAGCAGTTTATTTGGGGGGGACGAGCAGTACTTC. This sequence encodes CASSLFGGDEQYF.

J is TRBJ1-1 and V is TRBV2, with D unresolved. Germline V gives CDR1 SNHLY, CDR2 FYNNEI. This CDR3 spans 15 amino acids. Trimming shortened V by 7 bases and J by 2 bases, and 17 bases separated the two germline ends. The CDR3 DNA reads as TGTGCCAGCACCTGGATGAGGTTAGAAAACACTGAAGCTTTCTTT. Amino acids: CASTWMRLENTEAFF.

V gene TRBV10-3 combines with J gene TRBJ2-5; D unclear. The germline CDR1 and CDR2 sequences are ENHRY and SYGVKD. Trimming cost V 4 bases and J 0 bases, with 15 bases left between them. The length of the CDR3 is 16 residues. The CDR3 nucleotides are TGTGCCATCAGTGTGTGGTGGCAGTCCTACCAAGAGACCCAGTACTTC. This codes for CAISVWWQSYQETQYF.

The V and J genes are TRBV6-6 and TRBJ1-1; no reliable D call. Between the trimmed V and J ends, which lost 6 bases and 8 bases, there was a span of 16 bases. The CDR3 has 13 residues. Germline CDR1 reads MNHNY; CDR2 reads SVGAGI (reference sequence). The CDR3 bases are TGTGCCAGCAGCCCCCGGGGAGGAGGGGAAGCTTTCTTT. Protein sequence: CASSPRGGGEAFF.

This clone was seen a few times. The V call is TRBV3-1 (or the pseudogene TRBV3-2), the J call TRBJ1-5, with D tentatively TRBD1 (6 bases). Deletions cut 1 base from V and 3 bases from J, with 10 bases between. The length of the CDR3 is 15 residues. The V gene's germline CDR1 is LGHDT and CDR2 YNNKEL (reference sequence). The CDR3: CASSQGTAYNQPQHF. The CDR3 DNA follows: TGTGCCAGCAGCCAAGGGACAGCCTACAATCAGCCCCAGCATTTT.

The rearrangement uses TRBV20-1 and TRBJ1-1; 8 nucleotides match TRBD1. The length of the CDR3 is 11 residues. CDR1 DFQATT and CDR2 SNEGSKA come from the germline V gene (reference sequence). The J segment lost 6 bases and the V segment lost 5 bases, leaving 2 bases of the junction unmatched. The CDR3 sequence: CSAVDRAEAFF. The CDR3, as DNA: TGCAGTGCTGTGGACAGGGCTGAAGCTTTCTTT.